These 23 T cell receptor beta chains came from one sample sequenced in a study of blood T cell repertoires in COVID-19. Repertoires were generated with immunoSEQ multiplex PCR, while TCRdb's copy carries only in-frame clones and drops some. Of 200,000 or so clones in the sample, 80% to 85% were seen once. Material for sequencing was peripheral blood. The receptors here all came from a woman between 40 and 55 years old with acute or convalescent COVID-19.

This chain links TRBV18 with TRBJ2-1; D gene unclear. The CDR3 runs to 15 residues. Germline assignment: CDR1 KGHSH and CDR2 LQKENI. V gave up 2 bases and J gave up 4 bases, with 12 bases separating them. The CDR3 coding sequence is TGTGCCAGCTCACCATTAGCCGACGAATACAATGAGCAGTTCTTC. It codes for CASSPLADEYNEQFF.

The V call is TRBV27, the J call TRBJ1-1; 7 bases are a match to TRBD1. From germline, CDR1 is MNHEY and CDR2 SMNVEV (reference sequence). J was trimmed by 5 bases and V by 5 bases; bases with no gene match: 8. The CDR3 runs to 14 residues. CDR3 region: CASSGDRVQTEAFF. CDR3 nucleotides: TGTGCCAGCAGTGGCGACAGGGTTCAGACTGAAGCTTTCTTT.

This sequence joins TRBV4-1 and TRBJ2-1, with 7 positions matching TRBD1. V lost 6 bases to trimming and J lost 3 bases; unmatched junction nucleotides: 5. This CDR3 has 14 residues. Germline values: CDR1 MGHRA, CDR2 YSYEKL. The CDR3 is CASSDREVYNEQFF. CDR3 nucleotide sequence: TGCGCCAGCAGTGACAGGGAAGTCTACAATGAGCAGTTCTTC.

This clone came up a few times. As DNA, the CDR3 is TGCAGTGCGAGTCAGGGTTTTATGAACACTGAAGCTTTCTTT. Its protein is CSASQGFMNTEAFF. This rearrangement joins TRBV20-1 to TRBJ1-1, with D perhaps matching TRBD1 (5 bases). CDR3 length: 14 amino acids. V shed 6 bases and J shed 0 bases, with 14 bases lying between them. The germline V gene has CDR1 DFQATT and CDR2 SNEGSKA (reference sequence).

The V and J genes are TRBV4-1 and TRBJ2-1; TRBD2 matches at 9 bases. V dropped 2 bases and J dropped 7; count of bases not matched to a gene: 9. Per the germline V gene, CDR1 is MGHRA and CDR2 is YSYEKL. The CDR3 sequence is 16 residues long. The CDR3 nucleotides are TGCGCCAGCAGCCAATCCGCCGGGACTAGCTTAAATGAGCAGTTCTTC. This gives the protein CASSQSAGTSLNEQFF.

This clone was seen a few times. This sequence joins TRBV12-3 or TRBV12-4 and TRBJ1-2; maybe TRBD1 (5 bases). The CDR3 contains 13 residues. Trimming cost V 6 bases and J 8 bases, with 16 bases left between them. The CDR3 DNA follows: TGTGCCAGCAGCCACAGGCGCCTCGGAGGCTACACCTTC. Encoded protein: CASSHRRLGGYTF.

The rearrangement uses TRBV4-1 and TRBJ2-7; D is perhaps TRBD1 (6 bases). The CDR3 is made up of 15 amino acids. CDR1 and CDR2 (germline): MGHRA, YSYEKL. V was trimmed by 0 bases and J by 2 bases, leaving 11 bases between them. The CDR3 is CASSQDRTAAYEQYF. The CDR3 DNA follows: TGCGCCAGCAGCCAAGATCGGACAGCAGCCTACGAGCAGTACTTC.

This clone has at least ten counts. This chain joins TRBV6-5 and TRBJ2-7, with 8 bases aligning to TRBD2. Germline values: CDR1 MNHEY, CDR2 SVGAGI. The CDR3 sequence is 14 residues long. V dropped 5 bases and J dropped 5; count of bases not matched to a gene: 8. CDR3 sequence (DNA): TGTGCCAGCAGTACTCAAGCGGGAGACGACGAGCAGTACTTC. Its translation is CASSTQAGDDEQYF.

V is TRBV7-2 and J is TRBJ1-5; D gene uncertain. From germline, CDR1 is SGHTA and CDR2 FQGNSA. The length of the CDR3 is 14 residues. V lost 6 bases to trimming and J lost 5 bases, with 14 bases between them. CDR3 region: CASSYDAGDQPQHF. The CDR3 DNA reads as TGTGCCAGCAGTTACGACGCGGGAGATCAGCCCCAGCATTTT.

This clone is a singleton in its sample. The chain couples TRBV24-1 to TRBJ1-2, with D hard to call. The CDR3 totals 12 residues. Trimming cost V 0 bases and J 6 bases, with 4 bases left between them. Germline CDR1 KGHDR, CDR2 SFDVKD. The CDR3 nucleotides read TGTGCCACCAGTGATTTGGAGGATGGCTACACCTTC. Its protein product is CATSDLEDGYTF.

The chain recombines TRBV2 with TRBJ2-1; 7 positions agree with TRBD2. J lost 9 bases, V lost 2 bases, and 10 bases had no gene match. The CDR3 extends over 15 amino acids. Germline V gives CDR1 SNHLY, CDR2 FYNNEI. CDR3 sequence: CASSELGLGSSEQFF. In nucleotides, the CDR3 is TGTGCCAGCAGTGAATTAGGACTAGGCTCCAGTGAGCAGTTCTTC.

Notes on this clone: The same CDR3 can be traced to other DNA sequences in this sample. The gene calls are TRBV5-1 and TRBJ1-1; D ambiguous. CDR1 and CDR2 from the germline V gene are SGHRS and YFSETQ. CDR3 length: 14 residues. The V gene lost 0 bases and the J gene lost 2 bases, with 8 bases spanning the gap. Here the CDR3 DNA reads TGCGCCAGCAGCTTGGAAACTCCCAACACTGAAGCTTTCTTT. Amino acids: CASSLETPNTEAFF.

The chain employs TRBV3-1 (or the pseudogene TRBV3-2) and TRBJ2-2, with D tentatively TRBD2 (6 bases). The CDR3 runs to 15 residues. Trimming removed 5 bases from V and 5 bases from J, with 15 bases in between. The germline V gene encodes CDR1 LGHDT and CDR2 YNNKEL (reference sequence). The CDR3 bases are TGTGCCAGCAGCGAACTAGCTATGGAAACCGGGGAGCTGTTTTTT. Translation: CASSELAMETGELFF.

This chain links TRBV5-6 with TRBJ1-6; tentative D call: TRBD1 (6 bases). CDR3 length equals 16 residues. Trimming left V 1 base short and J 6 bases short, with 14 bases between. CDR1 and CDR2 (germline): SGHDT, YYEEEE. This CDR3 is CASSLYGGEFNSPLHF. In nucleotides, the CDR3 is TGTGCCAGCAGCTTGTATGGGGGCGAGTTTAATTCACCCCTCCACTTT.

A few counts support this clone. This sequence joins TRBV3-1 (or the pseudogene TRBV3-2) and TRBJ2-2; D may be TRBD1 (6 bases). This CDR3 has 14 residues. Looked up from germline, CDR1 is LGHDT and CDR2 is YNNKEL (reference sequence). V was shortened by 4 bases and J by 2 bases, with 8 bases between the two germline ends. This CDR3 is CASSPGHNTGELFF. The CDR3 DNA sequence: TGTGCCAGCAGCCCGGGACATAACACCGGGGAGCTGTTTTTT.

The J gene is TRBJ2-3, the V gene TRBV30, with D hard to call. CDR3 length equals 14 residues. With 1 base removed from V and 5 bases from J, the gap between germline ends came to 13 bases. CDR1 GTSNPN and CDR2 SVGIG come from the germline V gene (reference sequence). CDR3 sequence: CAWSGPLFRDTQYF. The CDR3 region has the DNA TGTGCCTGGAGTGGCCCTCTCTTCAGAGATACGCAGTATTTT.

This clone was seen only once. J is TRBJ2-2 and V is TRBV11-3, with TRBD2 as a possible D gene (5 bases). This CDR3 comprises 17 residues. V gave up 0 bases and J gave up 3 bases, with 14 bases separating them. Per the germline V gene, CDR1 is SGHNT and CDR2 is YENEEA. CDR3 nucleotides: TGTGCCAGCAGCTTAGATGGTTCGGGAATGCACACCGGGGAGCTGTTTTTT. This gives the protein CASSLDGSGMHTGELFF.

This sequence joins TRBV7-8 and TRBJ2-1; TRBD2 matches at 7 bases. Trimming removed 5 bases from V and 7 bases from J; junction bases left unmatched: 14. Germline V gives CDR1 SGHVS, CDR2 FQNEAQ. CDR3 length: 16 residues. CDR3 nucleotides: TGTGCCAGCAGCGGCCCCTATTGGAAGCGGGATAATGAGCAGTTCTTC. Residues: CASSGPYWKRDNEQFF.

The chain links TRBV6-5 to TRBJ2-7; D perhaps matches TRBD2 (5 bases). Germline loops: CDR1 MNHEY, CDR2 SVGAGI. Between the trimmed V and J ends, which lost 5 bases and 1 base, there was a span of 12 bases. CDR3 size: 14 residues. For the CDR3, the DNA is TGTGCCAGCAGTCCCCGGAGACTATCCTACGAGCAGTACTTC. It is translated as CASSPRRLSYEQYF.

The chain carries TRBV28 and TRBJ1-5; D gene uncertain. The CDR3 consists of 12 residues. V was trimmed by 10 bases and J by 6 bases, leaving 13 bases between them. CDR1 MDHEN and CDR2 SYDVKM come from the germline V gene. The CDR3 here is CATRPGFQPQHF. The CDR3 DNA follows: TGTGCCACGAGGCCGGGGTTTCAGCCCCAGCATTTT.

This clone was seen a handful of times. The chain couples TRBV18 to TRBJ2-7; the D is unclear. V lost 3 bases to trimming and J lost 7 bases, with 7 bases between them. This CDR3 comprises 11 residues. Looked up from germline, CDR1 is KGHSH and CDR2 is LQKENI. CDR3 DNA: TGTGCCAGCTCACCTGAGAGGGAGCAGTACTTC. This encodes CASSPEREQYF.

The V and J genes are TRBV9 and TRBJ1-4, with TRBD1 matching over 8 bases. The germline CDR1 and CDR2 sequences are SGDLS and YYNGEE. V lost 1 base to trimming and J lost 7 bases; unmatched junction nucleotides: 9. The CDR3 has 16 residues. CDR3 coding DNA: TGTGCCAGCAGCGTACGTGGGGACAGGAGCCCTGAAAAACTGTTTTTT. Translation: CASSVRGDRSPEKLFF.

The chain employs TRBV9 and TRBJ1-3; D ambiguous. The CDR3 is made up of 14 amino acids. Germline V gene sequence: CDR1 SGDLS, CDR2 YYNGEE. V was pared by 0 bases and J by 2 bases, with 6 bases between. For the CDR3, the DNA is TGTGCCAGCAGCGTAGAGTCAGCTGGAAACACCATATATTTT. Amino acid sequence: CASSVESAGNTIYF.